The entry below gives a single T cell receptor (beta chain) sequence along with its context. This entry belongs to a study of CD8 T cells in Susac syndrome. The authors reverse transcribed roughly 0.5 to 1 ug RNA with random hexamers. TCRdb recomputed calls from the immunoSEQ multiplex PCR reads with MiXCR, one row per CDR3 protein. The table has some 190,000 distinct CDR3 sequences, 95% seen once. V was clipped by 6 bases and J by 6 bases; unmatched bases: 5. CDR3 size: 15 residues. Germline lookup yields CDR1 DFQATT and CDR2 SNEGSKA (reference sequence). This chain joins TRBV20-1 and TRBJ2-2, with 15 bases identical to TRBD2. This sequence originates from a human donor in good health. Sample: CD4+ T cells from PBMCs. The CDR3 here is CSALRTSGRAGELFF. The CDR3 nucleotides read TGCAGTGCCCTAAGGACTAGCGGGAGGGCCGGGGAGCTGTTTTTT.